This TCR beta chain is from a study of blood T cell repertoires in COVID-19. About the research overall: Acute-phase and convalescent COVID-19 samples originated in the United States, Italy and Spain.

The method was immunoSEQ multiplex PCR; TCRdb's version includes in-frame clones alone and lacks a portion of them. The data show roughly 380,000 clones, roughly 90% seen once. This CDR3 spans 15 amino acids. V was clipped by 7 bases and J by 4 bases; unmatched bases: 10. Per germline, CDR1 MNHEY and CDR2 SVGAGI. The sequence was obtained from a woman in her sixties with COVID-19, enrolled during active disease. Sequenced input: peripheral blood. The chain uses TRBV6-5 and TRBJ2-3; 8 bases are shared with TRBD2. CDR3 sequence reads: CASTAGTSLSDTQYF. The CDR3 DNA reads as TGTGCCAGCACAGCCGGGACTAGTCTTTCAGATACGCAGTATTTT.